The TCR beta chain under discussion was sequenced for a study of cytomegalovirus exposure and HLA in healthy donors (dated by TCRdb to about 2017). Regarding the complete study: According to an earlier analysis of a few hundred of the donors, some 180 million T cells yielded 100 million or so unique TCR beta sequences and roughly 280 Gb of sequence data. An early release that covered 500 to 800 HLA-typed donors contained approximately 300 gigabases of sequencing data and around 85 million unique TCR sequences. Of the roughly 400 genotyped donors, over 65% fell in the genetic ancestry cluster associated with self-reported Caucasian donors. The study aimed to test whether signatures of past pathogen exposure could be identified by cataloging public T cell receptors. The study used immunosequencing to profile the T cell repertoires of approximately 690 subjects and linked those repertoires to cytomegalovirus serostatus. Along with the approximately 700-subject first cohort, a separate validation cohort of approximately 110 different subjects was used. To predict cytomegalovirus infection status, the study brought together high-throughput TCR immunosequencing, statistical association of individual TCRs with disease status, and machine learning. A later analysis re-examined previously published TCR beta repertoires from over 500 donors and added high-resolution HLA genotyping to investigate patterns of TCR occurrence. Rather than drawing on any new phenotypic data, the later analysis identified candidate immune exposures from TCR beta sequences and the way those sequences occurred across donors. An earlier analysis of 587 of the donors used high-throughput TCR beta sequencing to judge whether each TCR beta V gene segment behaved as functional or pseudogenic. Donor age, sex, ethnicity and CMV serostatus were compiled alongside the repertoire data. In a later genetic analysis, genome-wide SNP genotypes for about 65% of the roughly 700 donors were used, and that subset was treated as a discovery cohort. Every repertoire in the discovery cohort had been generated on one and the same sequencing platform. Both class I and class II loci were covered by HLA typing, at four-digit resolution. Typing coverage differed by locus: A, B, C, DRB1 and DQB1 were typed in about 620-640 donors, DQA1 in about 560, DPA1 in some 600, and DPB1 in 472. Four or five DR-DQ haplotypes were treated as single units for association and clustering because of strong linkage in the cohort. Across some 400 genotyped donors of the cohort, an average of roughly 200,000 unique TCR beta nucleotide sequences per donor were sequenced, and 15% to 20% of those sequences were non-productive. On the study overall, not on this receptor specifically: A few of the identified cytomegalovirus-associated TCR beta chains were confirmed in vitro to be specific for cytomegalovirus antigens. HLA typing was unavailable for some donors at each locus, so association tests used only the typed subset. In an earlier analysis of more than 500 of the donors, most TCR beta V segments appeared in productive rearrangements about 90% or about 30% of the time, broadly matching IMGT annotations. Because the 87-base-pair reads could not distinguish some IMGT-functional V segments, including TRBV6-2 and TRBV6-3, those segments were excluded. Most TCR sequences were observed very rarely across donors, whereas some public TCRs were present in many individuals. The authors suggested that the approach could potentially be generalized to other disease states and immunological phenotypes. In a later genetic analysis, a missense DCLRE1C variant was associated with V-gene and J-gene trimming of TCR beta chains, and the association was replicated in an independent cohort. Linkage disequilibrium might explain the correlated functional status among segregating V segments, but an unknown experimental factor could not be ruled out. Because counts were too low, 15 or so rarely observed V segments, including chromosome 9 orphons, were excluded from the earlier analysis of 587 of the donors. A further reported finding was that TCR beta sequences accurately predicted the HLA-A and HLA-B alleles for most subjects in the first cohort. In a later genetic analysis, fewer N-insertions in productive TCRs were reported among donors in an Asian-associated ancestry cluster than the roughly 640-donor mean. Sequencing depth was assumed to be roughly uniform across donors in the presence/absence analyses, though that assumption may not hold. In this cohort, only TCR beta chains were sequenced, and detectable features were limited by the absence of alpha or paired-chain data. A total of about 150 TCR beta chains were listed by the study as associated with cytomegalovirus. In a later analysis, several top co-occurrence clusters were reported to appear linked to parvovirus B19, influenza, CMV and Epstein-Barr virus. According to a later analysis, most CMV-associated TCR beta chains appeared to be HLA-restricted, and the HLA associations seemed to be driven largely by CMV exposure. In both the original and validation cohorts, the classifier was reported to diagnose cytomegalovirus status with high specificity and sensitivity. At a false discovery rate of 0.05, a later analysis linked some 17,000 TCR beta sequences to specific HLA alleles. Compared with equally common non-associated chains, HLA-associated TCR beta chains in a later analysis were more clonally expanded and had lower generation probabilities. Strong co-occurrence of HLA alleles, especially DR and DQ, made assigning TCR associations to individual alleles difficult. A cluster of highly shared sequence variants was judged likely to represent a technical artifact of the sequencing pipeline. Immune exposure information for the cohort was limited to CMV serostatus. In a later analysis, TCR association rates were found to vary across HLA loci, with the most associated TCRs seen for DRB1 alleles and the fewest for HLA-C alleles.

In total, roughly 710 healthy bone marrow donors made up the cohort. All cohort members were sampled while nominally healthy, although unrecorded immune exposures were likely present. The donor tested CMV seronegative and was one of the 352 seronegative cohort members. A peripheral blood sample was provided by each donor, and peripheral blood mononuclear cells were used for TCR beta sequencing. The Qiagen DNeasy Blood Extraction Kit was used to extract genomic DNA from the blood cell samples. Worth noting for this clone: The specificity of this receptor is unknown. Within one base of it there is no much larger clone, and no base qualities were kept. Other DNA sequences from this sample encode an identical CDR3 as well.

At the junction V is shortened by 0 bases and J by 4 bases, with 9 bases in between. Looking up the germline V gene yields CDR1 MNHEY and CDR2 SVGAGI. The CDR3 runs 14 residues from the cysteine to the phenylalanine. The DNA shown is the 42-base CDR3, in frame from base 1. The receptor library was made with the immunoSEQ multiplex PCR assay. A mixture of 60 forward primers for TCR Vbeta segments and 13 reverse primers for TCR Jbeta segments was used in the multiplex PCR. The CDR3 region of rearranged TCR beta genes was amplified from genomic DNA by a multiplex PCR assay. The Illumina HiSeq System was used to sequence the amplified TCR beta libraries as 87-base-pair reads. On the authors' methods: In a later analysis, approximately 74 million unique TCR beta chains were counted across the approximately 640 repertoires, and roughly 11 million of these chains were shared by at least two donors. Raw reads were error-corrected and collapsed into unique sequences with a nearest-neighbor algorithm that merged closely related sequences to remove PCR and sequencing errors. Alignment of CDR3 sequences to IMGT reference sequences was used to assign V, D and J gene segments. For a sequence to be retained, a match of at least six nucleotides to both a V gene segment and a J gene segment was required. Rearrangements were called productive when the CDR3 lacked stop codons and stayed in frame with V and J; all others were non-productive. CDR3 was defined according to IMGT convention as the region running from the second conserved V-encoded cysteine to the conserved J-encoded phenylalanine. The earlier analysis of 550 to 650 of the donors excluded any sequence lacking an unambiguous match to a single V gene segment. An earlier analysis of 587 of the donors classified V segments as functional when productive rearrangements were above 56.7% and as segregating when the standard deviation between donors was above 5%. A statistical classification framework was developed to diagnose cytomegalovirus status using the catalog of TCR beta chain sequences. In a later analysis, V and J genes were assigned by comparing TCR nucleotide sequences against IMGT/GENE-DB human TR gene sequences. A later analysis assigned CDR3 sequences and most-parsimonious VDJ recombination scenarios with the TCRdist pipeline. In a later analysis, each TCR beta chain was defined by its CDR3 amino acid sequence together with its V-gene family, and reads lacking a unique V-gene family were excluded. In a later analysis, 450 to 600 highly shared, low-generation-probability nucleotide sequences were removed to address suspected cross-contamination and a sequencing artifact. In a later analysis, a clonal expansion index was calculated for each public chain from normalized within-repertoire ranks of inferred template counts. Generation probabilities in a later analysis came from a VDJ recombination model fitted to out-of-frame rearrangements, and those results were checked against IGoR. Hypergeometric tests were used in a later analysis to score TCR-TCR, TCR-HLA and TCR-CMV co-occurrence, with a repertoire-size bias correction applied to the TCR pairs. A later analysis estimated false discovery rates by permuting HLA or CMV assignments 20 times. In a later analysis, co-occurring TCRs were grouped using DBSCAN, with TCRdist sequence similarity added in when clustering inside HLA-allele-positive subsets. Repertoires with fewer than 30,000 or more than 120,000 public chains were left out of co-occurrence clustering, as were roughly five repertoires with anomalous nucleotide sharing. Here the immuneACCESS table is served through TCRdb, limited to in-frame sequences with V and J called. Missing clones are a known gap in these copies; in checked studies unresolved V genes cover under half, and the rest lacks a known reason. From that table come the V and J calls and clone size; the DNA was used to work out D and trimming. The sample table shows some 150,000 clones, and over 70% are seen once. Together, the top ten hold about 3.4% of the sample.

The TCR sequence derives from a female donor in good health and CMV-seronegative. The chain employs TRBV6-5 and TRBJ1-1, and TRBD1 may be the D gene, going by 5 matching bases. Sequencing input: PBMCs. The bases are TGTGCCAGCAGTTACTCGGGGGGGAGCACTGAAGCTTTCTTT. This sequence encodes CASSYSGGSTEAFF.